This TCR beta chain stems from a study of neurological immune-mediated disorders. Study observations and caveats: Phylogenetic analysis grouped 18 of 34 multiple sclerosis patients' repertoires together, suggesting a possible repertoire signature.

In this sample, this clonotype turned up many times. What it binds is not known. The unsorted libraries had their origin in 2 million PBMCs stored at -80 C. V was pared by 4 bases and J by 7 bases, with 18 bases between. CDR1 is SGHKS, CDR2 YYEKEE, per germline (reference sequence). The CDR3 totals 14 residues. Every sequencing run generated over 160 million TCR-beta sequences from 15-18 subjects. Via MiXCR, TCRdb re-called the 5' RACE reads, giving one row per CDR3 protein. The sample carries about 62,000 distinct CDR3 sequences, over 3.5% recorded once. J is TRBJ2-7 and V is TRBV5-5; D not resolved. The sequence came from a woman aged 45-65 years with multiple sclerosis. Input material: PBMCs. The CDR3 reads CASSPDNRVWEQYF. The CDR3 bases are TGTGCCAGCAGCCCCGACAACCGGGTTTGGGAGCAGTACTTC.